Here is one TCR beta chain with its context. This sample was taken from a study of blood T cell repertoires in COVID-19. Original data processing: Reference gene primers were amplified, and this amplification served to estimate nucleated cell counts. Produced via immunoSEQ multiplex PCR; TCRdb's table is partial and in-frame only. The V and J calls and clone size are taken from that table; D and trimming were inferred from the DNA. The data show tens of thousands of clones, 65% to 85% seen once. Seattle's enrolled individuals joined amid active infection and were then monitored longitudinally. Germline V gene lookup returns CDR1 LGHNA and CDR2 YNFKEQ. The CDR3 covers 16 residues. V was cut by 3 bases and J by 0 bases, with 14 bases left in between.

The source material was peripheral blood. The chain couples TRBV4-2 to TRBJ1-2, with D possibly being TRBD1 (6 bases). The TCR sequence derives from a man in his 70s with COVID-19, enrolled during active disease. This CDR3 is CASSHGLDSPNYGYTF. The DNA of the CDR3 is TGTGCCAGCAGCCACGGCCTGGACAGTCCTAACTATGGCTACACCTTC.